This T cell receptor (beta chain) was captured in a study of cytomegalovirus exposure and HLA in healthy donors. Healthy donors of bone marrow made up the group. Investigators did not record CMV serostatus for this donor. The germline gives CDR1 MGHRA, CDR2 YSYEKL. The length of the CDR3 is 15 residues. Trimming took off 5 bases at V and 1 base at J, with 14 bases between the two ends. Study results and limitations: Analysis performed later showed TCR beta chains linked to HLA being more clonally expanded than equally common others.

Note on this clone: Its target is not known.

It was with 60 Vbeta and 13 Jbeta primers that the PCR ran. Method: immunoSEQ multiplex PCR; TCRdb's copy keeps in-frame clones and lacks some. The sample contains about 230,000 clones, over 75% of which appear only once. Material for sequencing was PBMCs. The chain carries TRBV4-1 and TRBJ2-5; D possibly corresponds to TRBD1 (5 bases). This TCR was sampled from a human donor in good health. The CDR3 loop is CASSNYRRSQETQYF. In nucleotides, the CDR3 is TGCGCCAGCAGCAACTACAGGAGATCCCAAGAGACCCAGTACTTC.